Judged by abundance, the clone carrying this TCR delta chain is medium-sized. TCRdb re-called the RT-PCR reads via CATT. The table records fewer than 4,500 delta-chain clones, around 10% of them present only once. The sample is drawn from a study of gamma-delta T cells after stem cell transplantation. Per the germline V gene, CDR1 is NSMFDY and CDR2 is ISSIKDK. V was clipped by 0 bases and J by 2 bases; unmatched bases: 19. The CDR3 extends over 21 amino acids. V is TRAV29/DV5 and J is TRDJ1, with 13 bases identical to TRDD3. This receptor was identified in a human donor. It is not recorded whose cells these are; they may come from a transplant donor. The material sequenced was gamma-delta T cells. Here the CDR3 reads CAASVPSSNLDWGIRTDKLIF. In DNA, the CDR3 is TGTGCAGCAAGCGTTCCTTCCTCTAACTTGGACTGGGGGATACGGACCGATAAACTCATCTTT.